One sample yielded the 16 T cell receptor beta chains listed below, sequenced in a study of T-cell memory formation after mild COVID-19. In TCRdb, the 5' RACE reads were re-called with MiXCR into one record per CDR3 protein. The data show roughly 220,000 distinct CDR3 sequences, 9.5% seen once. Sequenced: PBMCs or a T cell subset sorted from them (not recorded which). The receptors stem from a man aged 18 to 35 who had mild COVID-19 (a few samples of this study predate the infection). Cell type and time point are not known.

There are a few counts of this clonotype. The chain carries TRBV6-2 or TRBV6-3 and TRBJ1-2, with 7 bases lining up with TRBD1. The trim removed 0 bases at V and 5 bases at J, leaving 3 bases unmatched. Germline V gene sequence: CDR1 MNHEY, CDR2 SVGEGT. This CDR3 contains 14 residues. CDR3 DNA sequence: TGTGCCAGCAGTTACTCGATGACAGGGTATGGCTACACCTTC. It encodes CASSYSMTGYGYTF.

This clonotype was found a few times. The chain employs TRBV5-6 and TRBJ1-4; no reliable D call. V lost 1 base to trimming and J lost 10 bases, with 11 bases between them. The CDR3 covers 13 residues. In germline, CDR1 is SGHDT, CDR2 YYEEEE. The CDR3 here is CASSLREAGKLFF. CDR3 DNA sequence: TGTGCCAGCAGCTTGAGGGAGGCCGGAAAACTGTTTTTT.

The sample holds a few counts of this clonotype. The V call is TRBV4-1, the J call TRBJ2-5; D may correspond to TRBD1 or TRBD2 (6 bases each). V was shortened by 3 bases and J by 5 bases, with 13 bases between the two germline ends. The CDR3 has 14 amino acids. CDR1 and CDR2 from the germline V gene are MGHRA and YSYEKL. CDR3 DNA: TGCGCCAGCAGCCAGGGGTGGAGGGGGGAGACCCAGTACTTC. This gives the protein CASSQGWRGETQYF.

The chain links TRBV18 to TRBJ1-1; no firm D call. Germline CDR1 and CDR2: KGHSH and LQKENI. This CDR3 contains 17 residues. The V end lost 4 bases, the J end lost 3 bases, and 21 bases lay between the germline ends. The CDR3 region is CASSLPVVGPLDTEAFF. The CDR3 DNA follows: TGTGCCAGCTCACTGCCTGTCGTGGGCCCCCTGGACACTGAAGCTTTCTTT.

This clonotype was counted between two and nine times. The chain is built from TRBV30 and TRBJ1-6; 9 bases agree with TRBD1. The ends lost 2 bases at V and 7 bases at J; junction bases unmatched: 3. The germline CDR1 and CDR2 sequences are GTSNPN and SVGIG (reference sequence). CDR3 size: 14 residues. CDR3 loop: CAWSYGQGNSPLHF. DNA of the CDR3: TGTGCCTGGAGTTACGGACAGGGGAATTCACCCCTCCACTTT.

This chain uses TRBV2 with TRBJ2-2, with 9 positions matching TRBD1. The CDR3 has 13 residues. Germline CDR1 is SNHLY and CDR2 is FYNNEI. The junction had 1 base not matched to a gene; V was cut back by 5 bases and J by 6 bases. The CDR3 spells CASSRQGAGELFF. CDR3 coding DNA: TGTGCCAGCAGTCGACAGGGGGCCGGGGAGCTGTTTTTT.

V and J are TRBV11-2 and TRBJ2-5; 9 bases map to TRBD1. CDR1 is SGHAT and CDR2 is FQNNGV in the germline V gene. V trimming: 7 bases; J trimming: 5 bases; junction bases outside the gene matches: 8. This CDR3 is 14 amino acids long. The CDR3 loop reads CASTVTGGTETQYF. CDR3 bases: TGTGCCAGCACGGTAACAGGGGGCACGGAGACCCAGTACTTC.

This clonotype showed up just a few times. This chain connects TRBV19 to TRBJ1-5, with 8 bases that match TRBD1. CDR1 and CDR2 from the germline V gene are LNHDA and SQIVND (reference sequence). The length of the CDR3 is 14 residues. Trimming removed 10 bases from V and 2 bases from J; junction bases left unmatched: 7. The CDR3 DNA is TGTGCCACAAGCGCGACAGGGGGCAATCAGCCCCAGCATTTT. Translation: CATSATGGNQPQHF.

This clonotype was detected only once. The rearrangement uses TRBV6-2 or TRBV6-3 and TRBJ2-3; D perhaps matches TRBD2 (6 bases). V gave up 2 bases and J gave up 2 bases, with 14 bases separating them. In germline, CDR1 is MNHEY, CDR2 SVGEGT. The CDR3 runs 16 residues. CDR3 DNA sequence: TGTGCCAGCAGTTACGGTAGCGGCCGATTCACAGATACGCAGTATTTT. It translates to CASSYGSGRFTDTQYF.

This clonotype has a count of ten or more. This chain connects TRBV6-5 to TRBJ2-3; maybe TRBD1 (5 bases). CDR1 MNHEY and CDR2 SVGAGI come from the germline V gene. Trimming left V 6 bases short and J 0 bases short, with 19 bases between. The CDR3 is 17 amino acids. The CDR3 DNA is TGTGCCAGCAGCCAAATGGGGCTGGCGATTAGCACAGATACGCAGTATTTT. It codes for CASSQMGLAISTDTQYF.

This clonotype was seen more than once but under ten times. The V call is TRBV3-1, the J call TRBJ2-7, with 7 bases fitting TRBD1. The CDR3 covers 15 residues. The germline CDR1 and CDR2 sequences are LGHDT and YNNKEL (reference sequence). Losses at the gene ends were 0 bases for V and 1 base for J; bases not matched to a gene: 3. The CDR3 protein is CASSQDRGRSYEQYF. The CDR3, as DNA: TGTGCCAGCAGCCAAGATAGGGGGCGTTCCTACGAGCAGTACTTC.

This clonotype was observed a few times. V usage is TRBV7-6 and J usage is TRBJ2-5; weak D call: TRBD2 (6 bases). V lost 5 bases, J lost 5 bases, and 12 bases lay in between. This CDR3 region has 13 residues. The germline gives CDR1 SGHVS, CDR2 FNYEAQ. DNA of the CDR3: TGTGCCAGCAGCGGGGACTGGGGGGAGACCCAGTACTTC. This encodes CASSGDWGETQYF.

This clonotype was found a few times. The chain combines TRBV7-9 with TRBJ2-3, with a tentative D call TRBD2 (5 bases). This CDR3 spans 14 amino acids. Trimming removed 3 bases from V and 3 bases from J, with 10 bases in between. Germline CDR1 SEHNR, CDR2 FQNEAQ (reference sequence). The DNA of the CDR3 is TGTGCCAGCAGCTTGTCGGGGATGACAGATACGCAGTATTTT. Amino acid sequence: CASSLSGMTDTQYF.

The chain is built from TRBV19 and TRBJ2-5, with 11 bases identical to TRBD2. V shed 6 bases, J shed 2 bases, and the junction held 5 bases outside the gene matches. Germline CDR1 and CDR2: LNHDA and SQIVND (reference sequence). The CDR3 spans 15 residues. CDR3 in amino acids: CASRLGTSGQETQYF. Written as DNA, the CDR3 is TGTGCCAGTAGACTAGGGACTAGCGGACAAGAGACCCAGTACTTC.

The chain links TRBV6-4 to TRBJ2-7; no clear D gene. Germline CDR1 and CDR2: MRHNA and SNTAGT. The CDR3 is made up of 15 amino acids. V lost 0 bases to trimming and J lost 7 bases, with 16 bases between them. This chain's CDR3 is CASSDSGNEVREQYV. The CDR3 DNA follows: TGTGCCAGCAGTGACTCGGGGAATGAGGTGAGGGAGCAGTACGTC.

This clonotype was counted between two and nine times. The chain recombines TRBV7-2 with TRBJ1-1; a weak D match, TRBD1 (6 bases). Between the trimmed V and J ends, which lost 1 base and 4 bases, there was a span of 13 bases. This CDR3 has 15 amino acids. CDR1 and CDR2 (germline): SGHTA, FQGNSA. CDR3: CASSLVGGAGTEAFF. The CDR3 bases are TGTGCCAGCAGCTTAGTCGGGGGCGCGGGCACTGAAGCTTTCTTT.